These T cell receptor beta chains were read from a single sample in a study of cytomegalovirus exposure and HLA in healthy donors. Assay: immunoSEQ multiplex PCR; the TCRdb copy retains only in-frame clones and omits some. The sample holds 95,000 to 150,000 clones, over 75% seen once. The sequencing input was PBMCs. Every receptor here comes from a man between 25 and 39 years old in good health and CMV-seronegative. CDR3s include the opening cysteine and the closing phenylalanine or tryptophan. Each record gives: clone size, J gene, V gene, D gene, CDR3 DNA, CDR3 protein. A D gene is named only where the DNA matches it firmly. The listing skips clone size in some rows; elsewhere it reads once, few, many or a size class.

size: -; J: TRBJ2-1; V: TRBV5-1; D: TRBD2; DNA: TGCGCCAGCAGCTCCTTGCCCCCCTCGGGGACTAGCGGCTCCTACAATGAGCAGTTCTTC; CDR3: CASSSLPPSGTSGSYNEQFF
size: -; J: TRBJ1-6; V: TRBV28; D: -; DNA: TGTGCCAGCCTACAGGGATCTTATAATTCACCCCTCCACTTT; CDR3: CASLQGSYNSPLHF
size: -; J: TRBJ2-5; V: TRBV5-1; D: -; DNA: TGCGCCAGCAGCGGGGGACTCTATGAGGAGACCCAGTACTTC; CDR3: CASSGGLYEETQYF
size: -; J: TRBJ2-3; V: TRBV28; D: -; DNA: TGTGCCAGCAGTGGGGGGGCAGGTGGGCTCGCACTCACGCAGTATTTT; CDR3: CASSGGAGGLALTQYF
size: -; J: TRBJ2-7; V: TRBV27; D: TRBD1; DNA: TGTGCCAGCAGTCCCCTGGGACAGGGTTACGGGCAGTACTTC; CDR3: CASSPLGQGYGQYF
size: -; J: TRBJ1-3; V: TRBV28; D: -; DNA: TGTGCCAGCCGCGAGTTGAGGGCTGGAAACACCATATATTTT; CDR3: CASRELRAGNTIYF
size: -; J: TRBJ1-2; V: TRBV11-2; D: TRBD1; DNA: TGTGCCAGCAGCTTCGACAGGGAAGACTATGGCTACACCTTC; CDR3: CASSFDREDYGYTF
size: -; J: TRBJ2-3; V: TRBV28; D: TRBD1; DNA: TGTGCCAGCAGTTTCCCTCAGGGGGAGACCACCGTGGATACGCAGTATTTT; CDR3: CASSFPQGETTVDTQYF
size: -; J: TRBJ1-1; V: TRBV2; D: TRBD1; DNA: TGTGCCAGCAGTGTACTTTCGGAGGGGGCCAACACTGAAGCTTTCTTT; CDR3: CASSVLSEGANTEAFF
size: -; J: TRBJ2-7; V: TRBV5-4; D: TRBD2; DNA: TGTGCCAGCAGCTTTACTAGCGGGGGGAACTACGAGCAGTACTTC; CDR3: CASSFTSGGNYEQYF
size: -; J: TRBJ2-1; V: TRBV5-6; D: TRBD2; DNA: TGTGCCAGCAGCCTCCGGACTAGCGGGGGGGCCGGGTCATACAATGAGCAGTTCTTC; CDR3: CASSLRTSGGAGSYNEQFF
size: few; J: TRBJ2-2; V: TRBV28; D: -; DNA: TGTGCCAGCAGTTTCATAGGGGAGGACGGGGAGCTGTTTTTT; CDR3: CASSFIGEDGELFF
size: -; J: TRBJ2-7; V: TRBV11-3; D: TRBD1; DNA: TGTGCCATCCAGGGGGCGGGCGAGCAGTACTTC; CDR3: CAIQGAGEQYF
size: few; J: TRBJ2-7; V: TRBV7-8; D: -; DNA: TGTGCCAGCAGCCCAGCGGTGGCGTACTCCTACGAGCAGTACTTC; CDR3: CASSPAVAYSYEQYF
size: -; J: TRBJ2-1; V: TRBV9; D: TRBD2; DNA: TGTGCCAGCAGCGTAGCGGGGGGGCCCCATGAGCAGTTCTTC; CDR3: CASSVAGGPHEQFF
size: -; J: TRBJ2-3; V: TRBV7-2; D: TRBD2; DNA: TGTGCCAGCAGCCCAGCGGGGGGAACAGATACGCAGTATTTT; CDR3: CASSPAGGTDTQYF
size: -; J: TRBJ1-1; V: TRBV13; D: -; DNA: TGTGCCAGCAGCTCCGACTCGGGCACTGAAGCTTTCTTT; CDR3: CASSSDSGTEAFF
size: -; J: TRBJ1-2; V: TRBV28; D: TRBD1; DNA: TGTGCCAGCAGTTTAGTAGGACAGGGAGGAGGCTACACCTTC; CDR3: CASSLVGQGGGYTF
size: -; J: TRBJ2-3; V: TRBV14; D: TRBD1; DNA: TGTGCCAGCAGGCGACAGGGGAGCCCAGATACGCAGTATTTT; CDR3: CASRRQGSPDTQYF
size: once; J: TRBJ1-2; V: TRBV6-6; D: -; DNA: TGTGCCAGCAGTTCCGACGGTAGGCTGGCGGACTATGGCTACACCTTC; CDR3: CASSSDGRLADYGYTF
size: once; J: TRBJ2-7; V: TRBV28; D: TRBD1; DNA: TGTGCCAGCAGTTTAGGCGGGACAGGGCTCTCCTACGAGCAGTACTTC; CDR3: CASSLGGTGLSYEQYF
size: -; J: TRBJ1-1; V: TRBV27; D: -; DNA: TGTGCCAGCAGTTTATATCCAGGGGTGAACACTGAAGCTTTCTTT; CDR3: CASSLYPGVNTEAFF
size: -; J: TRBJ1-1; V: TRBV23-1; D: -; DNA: TGCGCCAGCAGTCATGTGGGTGGAGGGAAAGGTGGTTCGGACACTGAAGCTTTCTTT; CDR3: CASSHVGGGKGGSDTEAFF
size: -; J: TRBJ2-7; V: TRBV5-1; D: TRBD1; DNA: TGCGCCAGCAGTCCGACCGCCGGGACAGGGAAAAACTACGAGCAGTACTTC; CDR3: CASSPTAGTGKNYEQYF
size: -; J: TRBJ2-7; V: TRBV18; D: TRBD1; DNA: TGTGCCAGCTCACTCGACAGGGGAGACTACGAGCAGTACTTC; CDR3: CASSLDRGDYEQYF
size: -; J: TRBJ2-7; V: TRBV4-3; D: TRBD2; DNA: TGCGCCAGCAGCCAAGATCGGGGAGGGGCGCGGGTGGGTCCCTACGAGCAGTACTTC; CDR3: CASSQDRGGARVGPYEQYF
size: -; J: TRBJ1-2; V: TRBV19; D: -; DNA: TGTGCCAGTAGTCGGGAGGGTAGCGGCGGCTACACCTTC; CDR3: CASSREGSGGYTF
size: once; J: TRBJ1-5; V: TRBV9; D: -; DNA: TGTGCCAGCAGCGCGGGGGGGGTCAATCAGCCCCAGCATTTT; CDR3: CASSAGGVNQPQHF
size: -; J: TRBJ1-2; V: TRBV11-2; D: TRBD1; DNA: TGTGCCAGCAGCTTAGATCTTGGGACAGTAGTATCTAGCGGCTACACCTTC; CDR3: CASSLDLGTVVSSGYTF
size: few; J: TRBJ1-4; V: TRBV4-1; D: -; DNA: TGCGCCAGCAGCCAAGCGTCGTATCAGGAAAAACTGTTTTTT; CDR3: CASSQASYQEKLFF
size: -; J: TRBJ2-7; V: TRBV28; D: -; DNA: TGTGCCAGCAGTTTAATGGGGGCAGGGGAGCAGTACTTC; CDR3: CASSLMGAGEQYF
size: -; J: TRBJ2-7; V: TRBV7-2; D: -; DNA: TGTGCCAGCAGCTTAGTACAGTACGAGCAGTACTTC; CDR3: CASSLVQYEQYF
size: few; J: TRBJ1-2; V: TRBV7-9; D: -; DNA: TGTGCCAGCAGCCAAAGATCAGTAGCCTATGGCTACACCTTC; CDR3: CASSQRSVAYGYTF
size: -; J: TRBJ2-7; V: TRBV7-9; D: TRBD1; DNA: TGTTCCAGCAGCCCCCCGGACAGGGGCAACGAGCAGTACTTC; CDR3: CSSSPPDRGNEQYF
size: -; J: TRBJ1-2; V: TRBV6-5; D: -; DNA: TGTGCCAGCAGTTTAGAGCGTAACTATGGCTACACCTTC; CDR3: CASSLERNYGYTF
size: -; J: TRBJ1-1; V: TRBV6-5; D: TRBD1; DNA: TGTGCCAGCAGTTTAAGGACAGGGACGGCCACTGAAGCTTTCTTT; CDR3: CASSLRTGTATEAFF
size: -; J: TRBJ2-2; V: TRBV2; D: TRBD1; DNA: TGTGCCAGCAGCGTGGGACAGGGGTACGGGGAGCTGTTTTTT; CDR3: CASSVGQGYGELFF
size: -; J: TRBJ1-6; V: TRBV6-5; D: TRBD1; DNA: TGTGCCAGCAGTGTCACAGGGGGTCCATCACCCCTCCACTTT; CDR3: CASSVTGGPSPLHF
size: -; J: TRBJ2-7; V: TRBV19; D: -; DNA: TGTGCCAGTAGTACAGAGCTCAGGGGATTCTCCTACGAGCAGTACTTC; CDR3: CASSTELRGFSYEQYF
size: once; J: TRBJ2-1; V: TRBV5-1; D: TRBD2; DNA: TGCGCCAGCAGCTTGGTCCGCGGGGGTACCTACAATGAGCAGTTCTTC; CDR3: CASSLVRGGTYNEQFF
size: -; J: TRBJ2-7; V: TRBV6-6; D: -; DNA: TGTGCCATCAGTTTCGAGACTGCGGCATACGAGCAGTACTTC; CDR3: CAISFETAAYEQYF